The 6 T cell receptor beta chains below all came from one sample that was sequenced in a study of metastatic and nonmetastatic thyroid tumors. TCRdb re-called clones from the PCR reads using MiXCR. The table lists 15,000 to 25,000 clones, about a quarter of them singletons. Thyroid surgery had not been preceded by any treatment in any patient. Material: blood. These receptors all come from a male donor with papillary thyroid cancer or a benign thyroid nodule (not recorded which). Some clones in this sample may be carry-over from other donors' samples.

V is TRBV18 and J is TRBJ2-5; D not certain. With 2 bases removed from V and 10 bases from J, the gap between germline ends came to 11 bases. The CDR3 runs 12 residues. Looked up from germline, CDR1 is KGHSH and CDR2 is LQKENI. CDR3 nucleotide sequence: TGTGCCAGCTCACCAAACCAGGCGGACCAGTACTTC. Its translation is CASSPNQADQYF.

The chain joins TRBV9 to TRBJ2-6, with 7 bases identical to TRBD2. CDR1 SGDLS and CDR2 YYNGEE come from the germline V gene. Trimming removed 4 bases from V and 2 bases from J; junction bases left unmatched: 9. This CDR3 region has 17 residues. The CDR3 DNA follows: TGTGCCAGCAGCAGCGTAACGGGGAGGGCTGGGGCCAACGTCCTGACTTTC. As protein: CASSSVTGRAGANVLTF.

The chain employs TRBV5-1 and TRBJ2-4, with D perhaps TRBD1 (6 bases). The CDR3 runs 17 residues. The V gene's germline CDR1 is SGHRS and CDR2 YFSETQ. The V end lost 4 bases, the J end lost 0 bases, and 17 bases lay between the germline ends. The chain's CDR3 is CASSPFGDTLAKNIQYF. The CDR3 DNA reads as TGCGCCAGCAGCCCCTTTGGGGACACACTAGCCAAAAACATTCAGTACTTC.

This clone is categorized as medium-sized. CDR3 nucleotides: TGTGCCAGCAGTTATCGGCGGCGACTGGACACCGGGGAGCTGTTTTTT. Its translation is CASSYRRRLDTGELFF. The chain has TRBV6-5 and TRBJ2-2; D is unclear. V shed 3 bases and J shed 3 bases, with 14 bases lying between them. The germline V gene encodes CDR1 MNHEY and CDR2 SVGAGI. The CDR3 has 16 residues.

In its sample, this clone was seen many times. The chain combines TRBV7-9 with TRBJ2-1, with D possibly being TRBD1 (7 bases). V lost 7 bases and J lost 5, with 15 bases in between. Looked up from germline, CDR1 is SEHNR and CDR2 is FQNEAQ (reference sequence). The CDR3 loop spans 14 amino acids. CDR3 loop: CASIPQGGHNEQFF. The CDR3 DNA reads TGTGCCAGCATACCCCAGGGGGGACACAATGAGCAGTTCTTC.

By share, this clone ranks as medium-sized. The gene calls are TRBV5-1 and TRBJ1-1, with a possible D match to TRBD1 (6 bases). Trimming took 3 bases from V and 2 from J, leaving 17 bases between them. The germline V gene has CDR1 SGHRS and CDR2 YFSETQ. This CDR3 is 16 amino acids long. In DNA, the CDR3 is TGCGCCAGCAGCTCACGGGGGCCCGAGACTAACACTGAAGCTTTCTTT. Encoded protein: CASSSRGPETNTEAFF.